This T cell receptor beta chain derives from a study of blood T cell repertoires in COVID-19. Study-level information: COVID-19 samples, acute and convalescent, were from the United States, Italy and Spain. The cDNA or gDNA used as material had been derived from T cells, B-cell-depleted T cells, or PBMCs.

The CDR3 extends over 18 amino acids. Authors' analysis steps: It was from reference gene primer amplification that nucleated cell counts were estimated. Produced via immunoSEQ multiplex PCR; TCRdb's table is partial and in-frame only. Clone size and V and J calls were adopted from that table, with D and trimming inferred from the DNA. The sample shows under 250,000 clones, around nine tenths of them seen only once. The sequence was obtained from a woman aged 55-70 years with acute or convalescent COVID-19. The chain links TRBV1 to TRBJ2-1; the D call in the table, TRBD2, was not verified against the DNA. TRBV1 is flagged as a pseudogene. Source material: peripheral blood. CDR3 in amino acids: CTSSQAPPTSGGDNEQFF. CDR3 in DNA: TGCACCAGCAGCCAAGCCCCCCCAACTAGCGGGGGCGACAATGAGCAGTTCTTC.